Listed here are 17 T cell receptor beta chains from one sample, sequenced in a study of identical twins. MiXCR was run by TCRdb on the 5' RACE reads, yielding one entry per CDR3 protein. The sample yields around 1.7 million distinct CDR3 sequences, about 31% seen once. Sequenced sample: cord blood. All receptors come from a newborn girl in good health.

The genes are TRBV6-5 and TRBJ1-4; D not certain. V lost 2 bases and J 7 bases, leaving 11 bases between the germline ends. CDR3 length: 14 amino acids. From germline, CDR1 is MNHEY and CDR2 SVGAGI. CDR3 in amino acids: CASSYGQFGEKLFF. The CDR3 region has the DNA TGTGCCAGCAGTTACGGGCAGTTCGGTGAAAAACTGTTTTTT.

This chain connects TRBV24-1 to TRBJ2-4; 11 bases agree with TRBD1. TRBJ2-7 explains the end of the DNA better; the J call may be wrong. This CDR3 comprises 15 residues. The germline V gene encodes CDR1 KGHDR and CDR2 SFDVKD. The CDR3 sequence: CATSDLRTGGLEQYF. DNA for the CDR3: TGTGCCACCAGTGATTTACGGACAGGGGGCCTCGAGCAGTACTTC.

This clonotype came up a few times. The chain's CDR3 is CASSPLGGGQNYGYTF. The CDR3 DNA reads as TGTGCCAGCAGTCCTCTTGGGGGGGGGCAGAACTATGGCTACACCTTC. The chain has TRBV25-1 and TRBJ1-2; possible D gene TRBD1, 6 bases. The CDR3 is 16 amino acids. Germline CDR1 and CDR2: MGHDK and SYGVNS. The V end was cut by 5 bases, the J end by 2 bases, with 18 bases between.

This chain connects TRBV3-1 to TRBJ2-1, with TRBD2 identical over 16 bases. CDR1 is LGHDT and CDR2 is YNNKEL in the germline V gene (reference sequence). This CDR3 contains 18 residues. The ends lost 2 bases at V and 7 bases at J; junction bases unmatched: 8. CDR3 in amino acids: CASSQFAGTSGGGNEQFF. The CDR3 bases are TGTGCCAGCAGCCAATTTGCCGGGACTAGCGGGGGGGGGAATGAGCAGTTCTTC.

The chain combines TRBV20-1 with TRBJ2-1; tentatively, D is TRBD2 (5 bases). V lost 6 bases to trimming and J lost 13 bases, with 25 bases between them. CDR3 length equals 14 residues. Germline V gene data show CDR1 as DFQATT and CDR2 as SNEGSKA (reference sequence). The CDR3 DNA is TGCAGTGCCGCCGGACTGACCCCCACGAGGACCCAGTTCTTC. As protein: CSAAGLTPTRTQFF.

This clonotype appeared a few times. The rearrangement links TRBV7-6 to TRBJ2-3; D perhaps matches TRBD2 (6 bases). The CDR3 sequence is 13 residues long. Trimming took 7 bases from V and 2 from J, leaving 10 bases between them. CDR1 and CDR2 from the germline V gene are SGHVS and FNYEAQ. CDR3 sequence: CASKAGNTDTQYF. The CDR3 nucleotides read TGTGCCAGCAAGGCGGGGAACACAGATACGCAGTATTTT.

The J gene is TRBJ2-3, the V gene TRBV20-1; D is ambiguous. CDR3 length equals 16 residues. V lost 0 bases and J lost 1, with 14 bases in between. The germline CDR1 and CDR2 sequences are DFQATT and SNEGSKA (reference sequence). The CDR3 here is CSARDRRTSRTDTQYF. The CDR3 nucleotides read TGCAGTGCTAGAGATCGACGGACCAGTCGCACAGATACGCAGTATTTT.

The chain links TRBV20-1 to TRBJ2-6; 8 nucleotides line up with TRBD1. The CDR3 sequence is 17 residues long. J lost 0 bases, V lost 5 bases, and 9 bases had no gene match. Germline V gives CDR1 DFQATT, CDR2 SNEGSKA (reference sequence). This chain's CDR3 is CSARRTGLLSGANVLTF. CDR3 sequence (DNA): TGCAGTGCTCGCCGGACAGGGCTACTCTCTGGGGCCAACGTCCTGACTTTC.

The rearrangement joins TRBV28 to TRBJ1-5, with 7 bases that match TRBD1. V lost 3 bases and J lost 12; bases outside the gene matches: 2. CDR1 is MDHEN and CDR2 is SYDVKM in the germline V gene. The CDR3 spans 11 residues. The CDR3 region is CASSLAGGQHF. The DNA for the CDR3 is TGTGCCAGCAGTTTGGCAGGGGGCCAGCATTTT.

This clonotype was observed a single time. The V and J genes are TRBV27 and TRBJ2-2; the D gene is possibly TRBD2 (6 bases). Looked up from germline, CDR1 is MNHEY and CDR2 is SMNVEV (reference sequence). The CDR3 has 17 amino acids. The germline V and J ends were trimmed by 3 bases and 0 bases, with 14 bases remaining between them. The CDR3: CASSLAPGLANTGELFF. CDR3 DNA sequence: TGTGCCAGCAGTTTGGCCCCGGGACTCGCGAACACCGGGGAGCTGTTTTTT.

The V call is TRBV7-9, the J call TRBJ2-5; no clear D gene. There are 13 residues in the CDR3. Germline V CDR1 and CDR2: SEHNR, FQNEAQ (reference sequence). V dropped 2 bases and J dropped 4 bases, with 8 bases sitting between them. CDR3 region: CASSLWPAETQYF. CDR3 in DNA: TGTGCCAGCAGCTTATGGCCGGCAGAGACCCAGTACTTC.

This clonotype was detected once. A single base separates this from a much larger clone, so it may be a read error. V and J are TRBV12-3 or TRBV12-4 and TRBJ2-1, with 8 bases identical to TRBD2. The CDR3 totals 19 residues. The CDR3 nucleotides are TGTGCCAGCAGTTTAGCGGTATTGTCTAGCGGGTTTCCCTACAATAAGCAGTTCTTC. Residues: CASSLAVLSSGFPYNKQFF.

The gene calls are TRBV20-1 and TRBJ2-1; no clear D gene. V lost 2 bases and J 0 bases, leaving 11 bases between the germline ends. The CDR3 has 15 residues. The V gene's germline CDR1 is DFQATT and CDR2 SNEGSKA (reference sequence). In DNA, the CDR3 is TGCAGTGCTAGACCAACTACTCGCTCCTACAATGAGCAGTTCTTC. The encoded protein is CSARPTTRSYNEQFF.

The V and J genes are TRBV7-9 and TRBJ1-4, with D perhaps TRBD1 (6 bases). Trimming removed 5 bases at V and 5 bases at J, with 24 bases between. This CDR3 spans 18 amino acids. CDR1 is SEHNR, CDR2 FQNEAQ, per germline (reference sequence). For the CDR3, the DNA is TGTGCCAGCAGCCCCGCCTATAGCCGGGACATCCCGAATGAAAAACTGTTTTTT. It codes for CASSPAYSRDIPNEKLFF.

The CDR3 spells CSARAQYNQPQHF. Here the CDR3 DNA reads TGCAGTGCTAGAGCCCAGTACAATCAGCCCCAGCATTTT. V gene TRBV20-1 combines with J gene TRBJ1-5; no firm D call. The CDR3 covers 13 residues. CDR1 and CDR2 from the germline V gene are DFQATT and SNEGSKA (reference sequence). Trimming removed 1 base from V and 3 bases from J, with 7 bases in between.

Concerning this clonotype itself: At one end the junction does not follow the germline gene, possibly because of a read error. The chain couples TRBV24-1 to TRBJ2-5; no reliable D call. The CDR3 spans 13 residues. Germline values: CDR1 KGHDR, CDR2 SFDVKD. The CDR3 protein is CATSDRPQGTQYF. CDR3 sequence (DNA): TGTGCCACCAGTGATCGGCCCCAAGGGACCCAGTACTTC.

This clonotype was observed a handful of times. This chain joins TRBV6-1 and TRBJ2-7; 9 bases map to TRBD1. There are 14 residues in the CDR3. The ends lost 4 bases at V and 5 bases at J; junction bases unmatched: 6. Germline assignment: CDR1 MNHNS and CDR2 SASEGT. The CDR3 here is CASSVRDREDEQYF. Here the CDR3 DNA reads TGTGCCAGCAGTGTCCGGGACAGGGAAGACGAGCAGTACTTC.